This T cell receptor beta chain emerged from a study of blood T cells in healthy people across ages. The wider study: Capturing about one barcoded beta molecule per two T cells was achieved by template switching. Study results and limitations: As age increased, TCR beta diversity per million T cells fell in a roughly linear fashion. Unsorted PBMC input precluded a conclusive naive versus antigen-experienced comparison.

Donors each provided 9.5 to 10 milliliters of peripheral blood. The CDR3 sequence is 14 residues long. Trimming removed 6 bases at V and 0 bases at J, with 9 bases between. Germline V gene sequence: CDR1 MNHEY, CDR2 SVGEGT. A second PCR of about 7 to 11 cycles used a sample-barcoded 5' primer and a J-beta primer mix. TCRdb re-derived calls from the 5' RACE reads in MiXCR, one entry per CDR3 protein. The sample lists approximately 670,000 distinct CDR3 sequences; 35% to 50% were seen once. This clonotype was detected a few times. No antigen is known for it. V is TRBV6-2 or TRBV6-3 and J is TRBJ2-1, with TRBD2 as a possible D gene (6 bases). This TCR was recovered from an elderly man in good health. Material: blood. The CDR3 DNA reads as TGTGCCAGCAGGGAGGGGAGCTCCTACAATGAGCAGTTCTTC. This encodes CASREGSSYNEQFF.